Listed below are T cell receptor beta chains from one sample, sequenced in a study of T cells in Graves' hyperthyroidism and ophthalmopathy. TCRdb used MiXCR to reprocess the multiplex PCR reads, holding one entry per CDR3 protein. This sample yields 350,000 to 400,000 distinct CDR3 sequences, of which about 15% are seen a single time; 32% belongs to the top ten. The sequenced sample was blood. The receptors come from a woman aged 25 to 39 with Graves' hyperthyroidism. Each CDR3 is given with its conserved first and last residue. A D gene is named only where the DNA matches it firmly.

V	J	D	CDR3
TRBV7-9	TRBJ2-7	TRBD2	CASSPSSGTYEQYF
TRBV18	TRBJ2-5	NA	CASSPSIEETQYF
TRBV12-3/TRBV12-4	TRBJ2-2	NA	CASSPRLTSNTGELFF
TRBV11-2	TRBJ2-7	TRBD2	CASSLTSGQRVYEQYF
TRBV4-2	TRBJ2-1	TRBD2	CASSRLAVTYNEQFF
TRBV12-3/TRBV12-4	TRBJ2-3	TRBD2	CASSPTLAGISTDTQYF
TRBV2	TRBJ2-3	NA	CASRKEERDTQYF
TRBV28	TRBJ1-2	NA	CASRPRRLPNYGYTF
TRBV6-1	TRBJ1-2	TRBD1	CASSDWGQALYGYTF
TRBV5-1	TRBJ1-2	NA	CASSSRTDGIYTF
TRBV28	TRBJ2-2	NA	CASSSTVRAGELFF
TRBV20-1	TRBJ1-4	NA	CSARDGGGTGEKLFF
TRBV5-6	TRBJ2-2	TRBD2	CASSFLAGARTGELFF
TRBV2	TRBJ2-6	NA	CASSGTVSGANVLTF
TRBV20-1	TRBJ1-2	NA	CSAPNLLLRVDGYTF
TRBV20-1	TRBJ2-3	TRBD2	CSARDPAGVSTDTQYF
TRBV12-5	TRBJ1-5	NA	CASGSPSPQHF
TRBV24-1	TRBJ2-7	NA	CATSETGSYEQYF
TRBV28	TRBJ1-1	NA	CASSLQEGGTEAFF
TRBV5-1	TRBJ2-7	NA	CASSEGRDYEQYF
TRBV28	TRBJ2-7	NA	CASSLFERDYEQYF
TRBV15	TRBJ1-1	TRBD1	CATSTGTDGEAFF
TRBV5-1	TRBJ1-1	NA	CASSFSGDTEAFF
TRBV4-1	TRBJ2-5	NA	CASSQARGGRSGETQYF
TRBV13	TRBJ2-1	TRBD1	CASNSRGPNYNEQFF
TRBV5-8	TRBJ2-1	NA	CASSSGLGKSSYNEQFF
TRBV20-1	TRBJ2-3	TRBD2	CSASDGRAWTDTQYF
TRBV2	TRBJ1-1	NA	CASSVYAVEAFF
TRBV25-1	TRBJ2-5	NA	CASSEYHQETQYF
TRBV10-3	TRBJ2-2	NA	CAMGLPEGELFF
TRBV29-1	TRBJ2-5	TRBD1	CSVAGQGIETQYF
TRBV20-1	TRBJ2-3	NA	CSARLAGTLVRDTQYF
TRBV5-5	TRBJ2-5	TRBD1	CASSRGTAQETQYF
TRBV12-3/TRBV12-4	TRBJ2-5	NA	CASSLIGTIQETQYF
TRBV30	TRBJ1-5	NA	CAWSAVTADQPQHF
TRBV20-1	TRBJ1-6	NA	CSATKVGSYNSPLHF
TRBV5-1	TRBJ2-3	NA	CASSSAGDGTQYF
TRBV30	TRBJ1-5	NA	CAWSEGVRQPQHF
TRBV28	TRBJ2-1	NA	CASETGDTYNEQFF
TRBV3-1	TRBJ2-7	TRBD1	CASSHGTGSYEQYF
TRBV11-2	TRBJ2-5	NA	CASSWGSGYQETQYF
TRBV6-4	TRBJ1-2	NA	CASSDFPGYGYTF
TRBV29-1	TRBJ1-2	NA	CSLGGHGYTF
TRBV7-9	TRBJ2-1	TRBD2	CASSKAGTNYNEQFF